This T cell receptor beta chain was identified during a study of blood T cells in healthy people across ages. This CDR3 comprises 18 residues. V was pared by 6 bases and J by 0 bases, with 21 bases between. The germline V gene has CDR1 SGHNT and CDR2 YENEEA. With a J-beta primer mix and a sample-barcoded 5' primer, a second PCR ran roughly 7 to 11 cycles. Using its own MiXCR run on the 5' RACE reads, TCRdb lists one record per CDR3 protein. Among hundreds of thousands of distinct CDR3 sequences listed, around 43% were seen once. The chain combines TRBV11-3 with TRBJ2-1; D gene ambiguous. The source of this sequence is a man aged 60 to 69 in good health. Sequenced input: blood. The CDR3 spells CASRTSNPAFGSYNEQFF. The CDR3 DNA reads TGTGCCAGCAGAACCTCAAATCCGGCCTTCGGCTCCTACAATGAGCAGTTCTTC.